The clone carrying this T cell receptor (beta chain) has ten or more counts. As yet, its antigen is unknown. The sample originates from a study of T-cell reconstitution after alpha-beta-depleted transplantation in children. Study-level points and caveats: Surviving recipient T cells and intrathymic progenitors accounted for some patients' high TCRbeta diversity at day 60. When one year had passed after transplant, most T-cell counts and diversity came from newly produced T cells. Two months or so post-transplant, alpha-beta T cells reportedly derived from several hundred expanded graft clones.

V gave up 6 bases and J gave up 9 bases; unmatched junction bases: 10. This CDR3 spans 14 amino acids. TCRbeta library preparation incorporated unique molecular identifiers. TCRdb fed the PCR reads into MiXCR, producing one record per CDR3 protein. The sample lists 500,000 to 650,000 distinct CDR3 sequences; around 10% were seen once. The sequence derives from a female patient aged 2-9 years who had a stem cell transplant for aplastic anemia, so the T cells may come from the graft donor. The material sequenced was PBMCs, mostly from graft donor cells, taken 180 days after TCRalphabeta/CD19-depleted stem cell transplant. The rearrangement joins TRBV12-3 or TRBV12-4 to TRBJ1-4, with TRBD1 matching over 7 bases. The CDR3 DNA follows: TGTGCCAGCAGGGAAGAAGGGGGCGTTCAAAAACTGTTTTTT. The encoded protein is CASREEGGVQKLFF.